This T cell receptor beta chain comes out of a study of vaccination and CD4 T cells after COVID-19. This clonotype was detected only once. Its antigen is as yet unknown. One end of the junction is discordant with germline, which a read error may explain. Indicated treatment: approximately 9-day PBMC culture with coronavirus spike peptide pools or control peptides (ViraFEST assay). Cultured CD4+ T cells had their DNA profiled by the Oncomine TCR Beta short-read assay. TCRdb reprocessed the PCR reads via MiXCR and lists one record per CDR3 protein. The sample contains just under 20,000 distinct CDR3 sequences, about 50% of which appear only once. CDR3 length: 17 residues. Germline-derived CDR1 and CDR2 are SGHKS and YYEKEE (reference sequence).

This TCR was sampled from a human donor who had recovered from COVID-19. The gene calls are TRBV5-5 and TRBJ1-1; D perhaps matches TRBD1 (5 bases). Sequencing used CD4+ T cells from blood, cultured in vitro. CDR3 sequence: CASSSNPPGGVNTEAFF. Here the CDR3 DNA reads TGCGCCAGCAGCTCTAACCCCCCTGGGGGAGTGAACACTGAAGCTTTCTTT.